These 21 T cell receptor beta chains share one sample of origin, sequenced in a study of T cells after yellow fever vaccination. A single record per CDR3 protein comes from TCRdb applying MiXCR to the 5' RACE reads. The repertoire holds 350,000 to 550,000 distinct CDR3 sequences, with around a sixth as singletons. Here the sequenced sample was PBMCs, taken before the yellow fever booster vaccination. The receptor source for this set is a man between 18 and 29 years old who received the YFV17D yellow fever vaccine.

This clonotype has more than one count but fewer than ten. The rearrangement links TRBV6-5 to TRBJ1-6; 7 bases are shared with TRBD1. J lost 4 bases, V lost 6 bases, and 6 bases had no gene match. The CDR3 length is 15 residues. The germline V gene has CDR1 MNHEY and CDR2 SVGAGI. The CDR3 loop reads CASSRGQAYNSPLHF. CDR3 DNA: TGTGCCAGCAGCCGCGGACAGGCATATAATTCACCCCTCCACTTT.

The chain recombines TRBV7-2 with TRBJ2-1; D gene uncertain. The CDR3 consists of 14 residues. Trimming took 2 bases from V and 6 from J, leaving 11 bases between them. Germline CDR1 is SGHTA and CDR2 is FQGNSA. CDR3 amino acids: CASSLYTPTNEQFF. CDR3 sequence (DNA): TGTGCCAGCAGCTTATACACTCCCACCAATGAGCAGTTCTTC. Together with reference TRBV7-2 and TRBJ2-1, the CDR3 gives the full variable domain: GAGVSQSPSNKVTEKGKDVELRCDPISGHTALYWYRQSLGQGLEFLIYFQGNSAPDKSGLPSDRFSAERTGGSVSTLTIQRTQQEDSAVYLCASSLYTPTNEQFFGPGTRLTVL.

This sequence joins TRBV10-3 and TRBJ2-7; 10 bases match TRBD1. There are 15 residues in the CDR3. With V trimmed by 3 bases and J by 5 bases, 7 bases remained unmatched. Looked up from germline, CDR1 is ENHRY and CDR2 is SYGVKD. Here the CDR3 DNA reads TGTGCCATCAGTGACCCCGGGACAGGGGTCCACGAGCAGTACGTC. This encodes CAISDPGTGVHEQYV.

This clonotype was seen a few times. The chain employs TRBV20-1 and TRBJ2-7; 7 positions agree with TRBD2. This CDR3 region has 14 residues. J was trimmed by 3 bases and V by 7 bases; bases with no gene match: 12. Per the germline V gene, CDR1 is DFQATT and CDR2 is SNEGSKA (reference sequence). The CDR3 DNA sequence: TGCAGTGTTAGGAGGGGAGGGTCCCACTACGAGCAGTACGTC. Amino acid sequence: CSVRRGGSHYEQYV.

The rearrangement uses TRBV7-2 and TRBJ2-3, with D possibly being TRBD2 (5 bases). The CDR3 contains 13 residues. Between the trimmed V and J ends, which lost 5 bases and 4 bases, there was a span of 10 bases. The germline gives CDR1 SGHTA, CDR2 FQGNSA. CDR3 residues: CASSMDSSDTQYF. As DNA, the CDR3 is TGTGCCAGCAGCATGGACTCATCAGATACGCAGTATTTT.

There are many counts of this clonotype. This rearrangement joins TRBV4-2 to TRBJ1-1; D possibly corresponds to TRBD1 (5 bases). Germline values: CDR1 LGHNA, CDR2 YNFKEQ. The V end lost 1 base, the J end lost 3 bases, and 12 bases lay between the germline ends. This CDR3 contains 15 residues. CDR3 sequence (DNA): TGTGCCAGCAGCCAAGGACGGCAGGGTCACACTGAAGCTTTCTTT. Its translation is CASSQGRQGHTEAFF.

This chain connects TRBV7-9 to TRBJ2-7, with 9 bases aligning to TRBD1. J gave up 1 base and V 1 base, and 5 bases lay outside the gene matches. This CDR3 spans 16 amino acids. Germline lookup yields CDR1 SEHNR and CDR2 FQNEAQ (reference sequence). The CDR3 DNA sequence: TGTGCCAGCAGCTTAGGGGGGACAGGGCAATCCTACGAGCAGTACTTC. Encoded protein: CASSLGGTGQSYEQYF.

V usage is TRBV7-3 and J usage is TRBJ2-2; TRBD2 matches at 11 bases. Trimming at V came to 5 bases and at J to 4 bases, leaving 12 bases not matched to a gene. Germline loops: CDR1 SGHTA, CDR2 FQGTGA. The CDR3 sequence is 18 residues long. The DNA of the CDR3 is TGTGCCAGCAGCCCCCACATTAGCGGGGGGGGTACCACCGGGGAGCTGTTTTTT. Translating gives CASSPHISGGGTTGELFF.

This clonotype was counted a single time. The chain recombines TRBV10-3 with TRBJ1-1, with unresolved D. The length of the CDR3 is 17 residues. The V and J ends lost 3 bases and 0 bases respectively, with 17 bases between them. The V gene's germline CDR1 is ENHRY and CDR2 SYGVKD. CDR3 amino acids: CAISDGRYVKVNTEAFF. Written as DNA, the CDR3 is TGTGCCATCAGTGACGGGAGGTACGTTAAGGTGAACACTGAAGCTTTCTTT.

The CDR3 is CASSSSPRARGGNTIYF. CDR3 in DNA: TGTGCCAGCAGCTCGAGCCCCCGGGCTAGAGGTGGAAACACCATATATTTT. The chain is built from TRBV9 and TRBJ1-3; D not resolved. This CDR3 has 17 residues. Trimming shortened V by 4 bases and J by 3 bases, and 20 bases separated the two germline ends. Germline CDR1 and CDR2: SGDLS and YYNGEE.

The chain recombines TRBV4-1 with TRBJ2-7; TRBD2 aligns across 12 bases. Germline values: CDR1 MGHRA, CDR2 YSYEKL. The CDR3 spans 13 residues. V shed 3 bases and J 8 bases; nucleotides not matched to a gene: 2. CDR3 loop: CASSQTSGGQQYF. CDR3 coding DNA: TGCGCCAGCAGCCAGACTAGCGGGGGACAGCAGTACTTC.

In this sample, this clonotype turned up a few times. V gene TRBV6-2 or TRBV6-3 combines with J gene TRBJ2-7; 7 bases agree with TRBD1. The CDR3 sequence is 18 residues long. Per germline, CDR1 MNHEY and CDR2 SVGEGT. V was pared by 6 bases and J by 4 bases, with 21 bases of the junction left unmatched. The CDR3 nucleotides read TGTGCCAGCAGCGTTCTTAGGGGGCAACAGTCTCCTGCATACGAGCAGTACGTC. It codes for CASSVLRGQQSPAYEQYV.

This clonotype was picked up a small number of times. The chain couples TRBV12-3 or TRBV12-4 to TRBJ2-3; D call uncertain. The V end lost 5 bases, the J end lost 6 bases, and 12 bases lay between the germline ends. This CDR3 is built from 13 residues. CDR3 in DNA: TGTGCCAGCAGTGTCCAAGCCGCGGATACGCAGTATTTT. Protein product: CASSVQAADTQYF.

This clonotype was detected a few times. V gene TRBV7-2 combines with J gene TRBJ2-4; D possibly corresponds to TRBD1 (5 bases). This CDR3 is built from 15 residues. Trimming shortened V by 0 bases and J by 7 bases, and 13 bases separated the two germline ends. Per the germline V gene, CDR1 is SGHTA and CDR2 is FQGNSA. CDR3 region: CASSLADTPRNIQYF. For the CDR3, the DNA is TGTGCCAGCAGCTTAGCGGACACCCCCCGGAACATTCAGTACTTC.

V and J are TRBV18 and TRBJ1-2; 9 bases agree with TRBD1. With V trimmed by 6 bases and J by 5 bases, 7 bases remained unmatched. CDR1 and CDR2 (germline): KGHSH, LQKENI. The CDR3 sequence is 14 residues long. The CDR3 sequence: CASSFRDRDYGYTF. The CDR3 DNA is TGTGCCAGCTCCTTTCGGGACAGGGATTATGGCTACACCTTC.

The table lists this clonotype with many counts. The rearrangement uses TRBV4-1 and TRBJ2-3; D gene uncertain. There are 12 residues in the CDR3. Between the trimmed V and J ends, which lost 4 bases and 2 bases, there was a span of 4 bases. Looked up from germline, CDR1 is MGHRA and CDR2 is YSYEKL. The CDR3 reads CASSRNTDTQYF. The DNA of the CDR3 is TGCGCCAGCAGCCGGAACACAGATACGCAGTATTTT.

A few counts support this clonotype. The chain's CDR3 is CSAPRGWTSLASSYEQYV. The CDR3 DNA sequence: TGCAGTGCTCCCCGGGGCTGGACTTCGCTAGCGAGCTCCTACGAGCAGTACGTC. V usage is TRBV20-1 and J usage is TRBJ2-7; D might be TRBD2 (6 bases). The CDR3 consists of 18 residues. In germline, CDR1 is DFQATT, CDR2 SNEGSKA (reference sequence). V shed 5 bases and J shed 0 bases, with 26 bases lying between them.

This CDR3 reads CASSPTGAYSSYEQYF. DNA for the CDR3: TGTGCCAGCTCACCTACAGGGGCCTATAGCTCCTACGAGCAGTACTTC. The gene calls are TRBV18 and TRBJ2-7; 7 bases are shared with TRBD1. Germline V gives CDR1 KGHSH, CDR2 LQKENI. Losses at the gene ends were 3 bases for V and 0 bases for J; bases not matched to a gene: 8. The CDR3 runs 16 residues.

This clonotype turned up a few times. V is TRBV7-9 and J is TRBJ1-3; the D gene is possibly TRBD1 (5 bases). The CDR3 has 15 amino acids. CDR1 is SEHNR, CDR2 FQNEAQ, per germline (reference sequence). V dropped 5 bases and J dropped 0 bases, with 11 bases sitting between them. In nucleotides, the CDR3 is TGTGCCAGCAGCCACGGGGCCAACTCTGGAAACACCATATATTTT. It translates to CASSHGANSGNTIYF.

This clonotype occurred a few times. The V call is TRBV4-1, the J call TRBJ2-7; TRBD1 matches 11 bases. The CDR3 is made up of 14 amino acids. V lost 3 bases, J lost 12 bases, and 10 bases stayed unmatched. CDR1 is MGHRA, CDR2 YSYEKL, per germline. The CDR3 nucleotides are TGCGCCAGCAGCCATTCGGGACAGGGGGGCGAATTGTACTTC. Its protein is CASSHSGQGGELYF.

The genes are TRBV6-2 or TRBV6-3 and TRBJ1-1; 11 positions match TRBD1. Germline V lookup: CDR1 MNHEY, CDR2 SVGEGT. V gave up 2 bases and J gave up 7 bases; unmatched junction bases: 3. CDR3 length equals 14 residues. The CDR3 bases are TGTGCCAGCAGTTACCGGACAGGGGGCTATGAAGCTTTCTTT. This encodes CASSYRTGGYEAFF.